Shown below are 29 T cell receptor beta chains from a single sample sequenced in a study of glioma-infiltrating T cells after dendritic cell vaccination. The repertoire was sequenced with immunoSEQ multiplex PCR; TCRdb's copy has only in-frame clones and lacks some. This table has under 100,000 clones, about 80% appearing once. Sequences were derived from blood, sampled before dendritic cell vaccination. The receptor set was obtained from a human donor with glioblastoma.

This sequence joins TRBV9 and TRBJ2-1; 12 positions match TRBD2. V lost 1 base to trimming and J lost 9 bases; unmatched junction nucleotides: 2. The CDR3 totals 14 residues. CDR1 and CDR2 from the germline V gene are SGDLS and YYNGEE. The CDR3 nucleotides are TGTGCCAGCAGCGTACTAGCGGGAGGGCCTGAGCAGTTCTTC. This encodes CASSVLAGGPEQFF.

This clone was counted between two and nine times. The V gene is TRBV6-5, the J gene TRBJ2-1, with 8 bases lining up with TRBD2. Germline V gives CDR1 MNHEY, CDR2 SVGAGI. With 4 bases clipped from V and 7 bases from J, the junction kept 9 bases outside the gene matches. This CDR3 has 15 amino acids. The CDR3 nucleotides are TGTGCCAGCAGTTTGAGGCGGGGGGACGCGAATGAGCAGTTCTTC. It translates to CASSLRRGDANEQFF.

V and J are TRBV7-6 and TRBJ2-7; tentatively, D is TRBD2 (6 bases). Trimming took 5 bases from V and 3 from J, leaving 17 bases between them. In germline, CDR1 is SGHVS, CDR2 FNYEAQ. The CDR3 is 15 residues long. In DNA, the CDR3 is TGTGCCAGCAGCCAGTACACGGGAGAACGCTACGAGCAGTACTTC. As protein: CASSQYTGERYEQYF.

The chain couples TRBV6-5 to TRBJ1-2, with D tentatively TRBD1 (5 bases). Germline V gene sequence: CDR1 MNHEY, CDR2 SVGAGI. The CDR3 has 13 amino acids. Between the trimmed V and J ends, which lost 5 bases and 6 bases, there was a span of 13 bases. The CDR3 loop is CASSPNRLHGYTF. DNA of the CDR3: TGTGCCAGCAGTCCAAACAGGTTGCATGGCTACACCTTC.

The CDR3: CASSPPGSNEQFF. In DNA form, the CDR3 reads TGTGCCAGCTCACCCCCCGGGAGCAATGAGCAGTTCTTC. The chain recombines TRBV18 with TRBJ2-1; TRBD2 might be the D (6 bases). Per the germline V gene, CDR1 is KGHSH and CDR2 is LQKENI. The CDR3 length is 13 residues. V lost 3 bases, J lost 6 bases, and 9 bases lay in between.

The CDR3: CASSFLGNTGELFF. The CDR3 region has the DNA TGTGCCAGCAGTTTCCTAGGGAACACCGGGGAGCTGTTTTTT. V gene TRBV28 combines with J gene TRBJ2-2; no clear D gene. Trimming took 3 bases from V and 1 from J, leaving 6 bases between them. The CDR3 is 14 amino acids. Germline V gene data show CDR1 as MDHEN and CDR2 as SYDVKM. Full variable domain (remainder filled in from reference TRBV28 and TRBJ2-2): DVKVTQSSRYLVKRTGEKVFLECVQDMDHENMFWYRQDPGLGLRLIYFSYDVKMKEKGDIPEGYSVSREKKERFSLILESASTNQTSMYLCASSFLGNTGELFFGEGSRLTVL.

The sample holds a few counts of this clone. The J gene is TRBJ1-2, the V gene TRBV7-9; D possibly corresponds to TRBD1 (6 bases). Germline CDR1 and CDR2: SEHNR and FQNEAQ (reference sequence). The V gene lost 8 bases and the J gene lost 2 bases, with 12 bases spanning the gap. The CDR3 extends over 13 amino acids. The CDR3 sequence is CASGSTGNYGYTF. CDR3 nucleotide sequence: TGTGCCAGCGGAAGTACAGGGAACTATGGCTACACCTTC.

The chain couples TRBV9 to TRBJ2-5, with 13 bases identical to TRBD2. This CDR3 spans 17 amino acids. V gave up 4 bases and J gave up 5 bases; unmatched junction bases: 11. Germline assignment: CDR1 SGDLS and CDR2 YYNGEE. CDR3 sequence (DNA): TGTGCCAGCAGCCCCGGGACTAGCGGGAAGGCTAGGGAGACCCAGTACTTC. Encoded protein: CASSPGTSGKARETQYF.

This sequence joins TRBV5-1 and TRBJ1-1, with 7 bases fitting TRBD1. V lost 4 bases to trimming and J lost 5 bases; unmatched junction nucleotides: 5. The CDR3 is 13 amino acids. From germline, CDR1 is SGHRS and CDR2 YFSETQ. This chain's CDR3 is CASSPDRRTEAFF. CDR3 coding DNA: TGCGCCAGCAGCCCGGACAGGCGAACTGAAGCTTTCTTT. The variable domain in full, completed from reference TRBV5-1 and TRBJ1-1, reads KAGVTQTPRYLIKTRGQQVTLSCSPISGHRSVSWYQQTPGQGLQFLFEYFSETQRNKGNFPGRFSGRQFSNSRSEMNVSTLELGDSALYLCASSPDRRTEAFFGQGTRLTVV.

V usage is TRBV11-2 and J usage is TRBJ1-1; 7 bases are shared with TRBD1. J was trimmed by 1 base and V by 7 bases; bases with no gene match: 12. Germline CDR1 is SGHAT and CDR2 is FQNNGV. This CDR3 is 16 amino acids long. CDR3: CASTKPTGSGNTEAFF. The CDR3 DNA sequence: TGTGCCAGCACCAAACCGACAGGGTCGGGGAACACTGAAGCTTTCTTT.

The chain links TRBV7-9 to TRBJ2-7; D unresolved. The V and J ends lost 4 bases and 2 bases respectively, with 6 bases between them. Germline V gene data show CDR1 as SEHNR and CDR2 as FQNEAQ (reference sequence). The CDR3 loop spans 12 amino acids. The CDR3, as DNA: TGTGCCAGCAGCTCGCAGGCCTACGAGCAGTACTTC. Translating it yields CASSSQAYEQYF.

The chain recombines TRBV19 with TRBJ2-2, with D possibly TRBD1 on 5 matching bases. Deletions cut 8 bases from V and 6 bases from J, with 10 bases between. The CDR3 runs to 12 residues. Germline V lookup: CDR1 LNHDA, CDR2 SQIVND (reference sequence). CDR3 protein: CASGARAGELFF. Written as DNA, the CDR3 is TGTGCCAGTGGGGCCAGGGCCGGGGAGCTGTTTTTT.

V gene TRBV7-8 combines with J gene TRBJ1-1; 12 nucleotides agree with TRBD1. Trimming at V came to 1 base and at J to 9 bases, leaving 6 bases not matched to a gene. Germline lookup yields CDR1 SGHVS and CDR2 FQNEAQ. CDR3 size: 15 residues. The CDR3 coding sequence is TGTGCCAGCAGCTTAGGGGGGACAGGGGGCGCGAAAGCTTTCTTT. Its protein product is CASSLGGTGGAKAFF. Full variable domain (remainder filled in from reference TRBV7-8 and TRBJ1-1): GAGVSQSPRYKVAKRGQDVALRCDPISGHVSLFWYQQALGQGPEFLTYFQNEAQLDKSGLPSDRFFAERPEGSVSTLKIQRTQQEDSAVYLCASSLGGTGGAKAFFGQGTRLTVV.

The chain couples TRBV7-6 to TRBJ1-1; the D is unclear. CDR1 is SGHVS, CDR2 FNYEAQ, per germline. The CDR3 runs 13 residues. The V gene lost 1 base and the J gene lost 1 base, with 4 bases spanning the gap. The CDR3 nucleotides read TGTGCCAGCAGCTTAGGTCAGAACACTGAAGCTTTCTTT. Translating gives CASSLGQNTEAFF. The full variable domain, in which reference TRBV7-6 and TRBJ1-1 provide the parts outside the CDR3, is GAGVSQSPRYKVTKRGQDVALRCDPISGHVSLYWYRQALGQGPEFLTYFNYEAQQDKSGLPNDRFSAERPEGSISTLTIQRTEQRDSAMYRCASSLGQNTEAFFGQGTRLTVV.

V usage is TRBV7-9 and J usage is TRBJ2-7; D possibly corresponds to TRBD1 (5 bases). This CDR3 has 13 residues. The V end was cut by 2 bases, the J end by 5 bases, with 10 bases between. Germline CDR1 is SEHNR and CDR2 is FQNEAQ (reference sequence). CDR3 DNA: TGTGCCAGCAGCTTACTCGTCAGGGACGAGCAGTACTTC. It codes for CASSLLVRDEQYF.

The chain couples TRBV9 to TRBJ2-3; 8 bases line up with TRBD2. V shed 5 bases, J shed 4 bases, and the junction held 9 bases outside the gene matches. The CDR3 totals 15 residues. Germline CDR1 reads SGDLS; CDR2 reads YYNGEE. The CDR3 is CASSQRASGSDTQYF. Here the CDR3 DNA reads TGTGCCAGCAGTCAGAGGGCTAGCGGGTCAGATACGCAGTATTTT.

This chain links TRBV18 with TRBJ1-2, with TRBD1 matching 7 bases. The J segment lost 1 base and the V segment lost 4 bases, leaving 0 bases of the junction unmatched. CDR3 length equals 13 residues. Germline CDR1 KGHSH, CDR2 LQKENI. In nucleotides, the CDR3 is TGTGCCAGCTCACGGGACAGTAACTATGGCTACACCTTC. This encodes CASSRDSNYGYTF.

The chain combines TRBV7-9 with TRBJ2-7; D gene uncertain. The V gene lost 5 bases and the J gene lost 4 bases, with 9 bases spanning the gap. Germline CDR1 reads SEHNR; CDR2 reads FQNEAQ (reference sequence). This CDR3 comprises 12 residues. The DNA of the CDR3 is TGTGCCAGCAGCCGTAATCCTTACGAGCAGTACTTC. It yields the protein CASSRNPYEQYF. The entire variable domain, with the rest obtained from reference TRBV7-9 and TRBJ2-7, is as follows: DTGVSQNPRHKITKRGQNVTFRCDPISEHNRLYWYRQTLGQGPEFLTYFQNEAQLEKSRLLSDRFSAERPKGSFSTLEIQRTEQGDSAMYLCASSRNPYEQYFGPGTRLTVT.

The genes are TRBV2 and TRBJ1-4; 9 bases fit TRBD1. Looked up from germline, CDR1 is SNHLY and CDR2 is FYNNEI. The CDR3 has 15 amino acids. V lost 2 bases, J lost 8 bases, and 6 bases stayed unmatched. The CDR3: CASSEMGTGIEKLFF. CDR3 DNA: TGTGCCAGCAGTGAAATGGGGACAGGGATCGAAAAACTGTTTTTT.

This chain uses TRBV2 with TRBJ1-1; unclear D gene. The CDR3 has 16 amino acids. V was clipped by 6 bases and J by 0 bases, with 17 bases between them. The germline gives CDR1 SNHLY, CDR2 FYNNEI. The CDR3 spells CASRLTEDHMNTEAFF. For the CDR3, the DNA is TGTGCCAGCAGACTCACAGAAGACCACATGAACACTGAAGCTTTCTTT.

The rearrangement links TRBV7-9 to TRBJ2-1, with 12 bases matching TRBD2. This CDR3 has 15 residues. Germline CDR1 SEHNR, CDR2 FQNEAQ (reference sequence). Trimming cost V 5 bases and J 7 bases; bases outside gene matches: 6. CDR3 nucleotide sequence: TGTGCCAGCAGCCTCGGACTAGCGGGAATTAATGAGCAGTTCTTC. Translation gives CASSLGLAGINEQFF.

J is TRBJ2-2 and V is TRBV6-5; TRBD2 matches 10 bases. Unmatched junction bases numbered 5, after V lost 8 bases and J lost 5 bases. Germline CDR1 is MNHEY and CDR2 is SVGAGI. The CDR3 is made up of 14 amino acids. The CDR3 spells CASQSGGETGELFF. The CDR3 bases are TGTGCCAGCCAGAGCGGGGGGGAAACCGGGGAGCTGTTTTTT.

J is TRBJ1-3 and V is TRBV7-9; unclear D gene. Trimming shortened V by 2 bases and J by 1 base, and 6 bases separated the two germline ends. The CDR3 spans 14 residues. CDR1 and CDR2 (germline): SEHNR, FQNEAQ (reference sequence). The CDR3 spells CASSLRGSGNTIYF. CDR3 nucleotide sequence: TGTGCCAGCAGCTTAAGAGGTTCTGGAAACACCATATATTTT.

Here the CDR3 DNA reads TGTGCCAGCAGTCTTAAGGCGGAGGCAGATACGCAGTATTTT. This encodes CASSLKAEADTQYF. This chain links TRBV27 with TRBJ2-3; D is perhaps TRBD2 (5 bases). Germline CDR1 and CDR2: MNHEY and SMNVEV (reference sequence). V was shortened by 5 bases and J by 4 bases, with 13 bases between the two germline ends. The CDR3 is 14 amino acids.

Of note for this clone: Other DNA sequences from this sample encode an identical CDR3 as well. V and J are TRBV28 and TRBJ2-7, with TRBD1 matching over 8 bases. The CDR3 sequence is 13 residues long. Germline trimming cut 2 bases from V and 3 bases from J; bases unmatched to any gene: 0. CDR1 is MDHEN, CDR2 SYDVKM, per germline. The DNA for the CDR3 is TGTGCCAGCAGTTTAGACAGGGGCTACGAGCAGTACTTC. It codes for CASSLDRGYEQYF.

The chain employs TRBV6-1 and TRBJ1-5; D is undetermined. This CDR3 has 14 residues. Germline V gene data show CDR1 as MNHNS and CDR2 as SASEGT. V dropped 0 bases and J dropped 4 bases, with 7 bases sitting between them. CDR3 protein: CASSEANRNQPQHF. DNA of the CDR3: TGTGCCAGCAGTGAAGCTAATCGGAATCAGCCCCAGCATTTT.

A few counts support this clone. The V gene is TRBV18, the J gene TRBJ2-3; TRBD2 aligns across 10 bases. In germline, CDR1 is KGHSH, CDR2 LQKENI. The CDR3 has 17 residues. The J segment lost 5 bases and the V segment lost 0 bases, leaving 8 bases of the junction unmatched. CDR3 sequence (DNA): TGTGCCAGCTCACCACCGAAAGCGGGAGGGCCGATAGATACGCAGTATTTT. It codes for CASSPPKAGGPIDTQYF.

This clone was seen once. V usage is TRBV5-1 and J usage is TRBJ1-2, with a weak D call TRBD1 (5 bases). V shed 2 bases and J shed 0 bases, with 11 bases lying between them. The germline CDR1 and CDR2 sequences are SGHRS and YFSETQ. The CDR3 spans 15 residues. In DNA, the CDR3 is TGCGCCAGCAGCTTAAATGCGGGGGCTAACTATGGCTACACCTTC. Amino acid sequence: CASSLNAGANYGYTF.

The genes are TRBV6-5 and TRBJ2-3, with no clear D. V was clipped by 0 bases and J by 3 bases, with 7 bases between them. The CDR3 has 14 residues. CDR1 MNHEY and CDR2 SVGAGI come from the germline V gene. CDR3 in amino acids: CASSYSYWTDTQYF. CDR3 nucleotides: TGTGCCAGCAGTTACTCTTACTGGACAGATACGCAGTATTTT.